These 24 T cell receptor beta chains originate from one sample sequenced in a study of T cell repertoires in cytomegalovirus infection (dated by TCRdb to 2018 to 2020). Per the publication, the treatment or condition label means: in vitro stimulation with specific CMV peptide epitopes to enrich CMV-specific T cells. No antigen has been identified for these receptors. The listed sequencing device is Illumina HiSeq 1500. TCRdb reprocessed the public reads (quality trimming at Q25 with fastp, clone calling with MiXCR) and kept in-frame beta chains. One record per CDR3 amino acid sequence lists the most common genes and DNA. The sample table holds under 850,000 distinct CDR3 sequences, of which approximately 33% were seen once. The top ten clonotypes cover 18% of the sample. Specimen: cultured PBMCs, collected from culture after CMV antigen stimulation. The source of these receptors is a human donor in good health (CMV status not recorded). Some clones in this sample may be carry-over from other donors' samples.

The chain couples TRBV7-9 to TRBJ2-7, with 7 bases identical to TRBD2. There are 17 residues in the CDR3. Germline CDR1 and CDR2: SEHNR and FQNEAQ (reference sequence). Unmatched junction bases numbered 9, after V lost 1 base and J lost 0 bases. The CDR3 bases are TGTGCCAGCAGCTTAGGGGGGGGAGGGTTCGACTCCTACGAGCAGTACTTC. Translating gives CASSLGGGGFDSYEQYF.

The gene calls are TRBV29-1 and TRBJ2-7; D ambiguous. The CDR3 has 12 amino acids. The germline V and J ends were trimmed by 2 bases and 5 bases, with 10 bases remaining between them. Germline CDR1 is SQVTM and CDR2 is ANQGSEA. The CDR3 DNA is TGCAGCGTTGAATATCCCCACCACGAGCAGTACTTC. This codes for CSVEYPHHEQYF.

The V and J genes are TRBV10-3 and TRBJ2-5; unclear D gene. Per germline, CDR1 ENHRY and CDR2 SYGVKD. With 3 bases removed from V and 2 bases from J, the gap between germline ends came to 10 bases. This CDR3 spans 14 amino acids. As DNA, the CDR3 is TGTGCCATCAGTGACCGACCCTCTCAAGAGACCCAGTACTTC. Amino acids: CAISDRPSQETQYF.

J is TRBJ2-5 and V is TRBV23-1, with D maybe TRBD2 (5 bases). TRBV23-1 falls under the ORF class, with uncertain function. The CDR3 consists of 10 residues. V lost 5 bases to trimming and J lost 7 bases, with 5 bases between them. The CDR3 region is CASSEGTQYF. In DNA form, the CDR3 reads TGCGCCAGCAGTGAGGGGACCCAGTACTTC.

The V and J genes are TRBV5-1 and TRBJ2-1; a weak D match, TRBD2 (7 bases). V was clipped by 0 bases and J by 6 bases, with 16 bases between them. Germline V gene data show CDR1 as SGHRS and CDR2 as YFSETQ. This CDR3 is built from 16 residues. This CDR3 is CASSLVRRGAVNEQFF. The CDR3 bases are TGCGCCAGCAGCTTGGTAAGACGGGGGGCTGTCAATGAGCAGTTCTTC.

This clonotype was picked up one time. This chain links TRBV20-1 with TRBJ1-5; D is ambiguous. Germline V lookup: CDR1 DFQATT, CDR2 SNEGSKA (reference sequence). V was clipped by 6 bases and J by 3 bases, with 15 bases between them. This CDR3 comprises 14 residues. This CDR3 reads CSAARIGDNQPQHF. CDR3 nucleotide sequence: TGCAGTGCCGCTAGAATCGGGGACAATCAGCCCCAGCATTTT.

CDR3 residues: CASGLVQEVSTDTQYF. CDR3 coding DNA: TGTGCTAGTGGTTTGGTACAGGAGGTTAGCACAGATACGCAGTATTTT. The chain is built from TRBV12-5 and TRBJ2-3; D might be TRBD1 or TRBD2, each matching 5 bases. Trimming cost V 0 bases and J 0 bases, with 10 bases left between them. Per germline, CDR1 LGHNT and CDR2 FRNRAP. The CDR3 has 16 residues.

In this sample, this clonotype turned up a few times. The V gene is TRBV6-2 or TRBV6-3, the J gene TRBJ1-2; D not resolved. The V gene's germline CDR1 is MNHEY and CDR2 SVGEGT. This CDR3 is 16 amino acids long. V gave up 6 bases and J gave up 1 base, with 18 bases separating them. Written as DNA, the CDR3 is TGTGCCAGCAGCCTTAGAGGCAGCCGGGATAACTATGGCTACACCTTC. Translating it yields CASSLRGSRDNYGYTF.

Ten or more counts support this clonotype. The rearrangement uses TRBV7-9 and TRBJ1-1; tentative D call: TRBD1 (6 bases). Deletions cut 1 base from V and 3 bases from J, with 12 bases between. The germline V gene encodes CDR1 SEHNR and CDR2 FQNEAQ (reference sequence). This CDR3 has 15 amino acids. For the CDR3, the DNA is TGTGCCAGCAGCTTAGGGTGGGGGGCGGACACTGAAGCTTTCTTT. Amino acid sequence: CASSLGWGADTEAFF.

The chain combines TRBV12-3 or TRBV12-4 with TRBJ2-7; D not certain. Trimming pared 3 bases from V and 0 bases from J, leaving 9 bases between. The CDR3 is made up of 14 amino acids. The CDR3 nucleotides are TGTGCCAGCAGTTTTGGCGAGAGCTCCTACGAGCAGTACTTC. Its protein product is CASSFGESSYEQYF.

This clonotype turned up a few times. The chain uses TRBV20-1 and TRBJ1-2; TRBD1 might be the D (6 bases). The V and J ends lost 5 bases and 8 bases respectively, with 15 bases between them. Per the germline V gene, CDR1 is DFQATT and CDR2 is SNEGSKA (reference sequence). This CDR3 comprises 12 residues. CDR3 loop: CSASGGERGYTF. In DNA form, the CDR3 reads TGCAGTGCTTCTGGGGGCGAGAGGGGCTACACCTTC.

This rearrangement joins TRBV6-1 to TRBJ2-7; D could derive from TRBD1 or TRBD2 (5 bases each). V was cut by 6 bases and J by 2 bases, with 11 bases left in between. The germline CDR1 and CDR2 sequences are MNHNS and SASEGT. The CDR3 loop spans 13 amino acids. The CDR3 coding sequence is TGTGCCAGCAGGCCGGGACGGACCTACGAGCAGTACTTC. Amino acids: CASRPGRTYEQYF.

Concerning this clonotype: The junction shows a germline mismatch at one end, possibly a read error. V and J are TRBV5-3 and TRBJ2-7, with D hard to call. TRBV5-3 is an ORF, with its function uncertain. The CDR3 length is 13 residues. DNA for the CDR3: TGTGCCAGCAGCTTGATCGGGTCCTACGAGCAGTACTTC. Protein sequence: CASSLIGSYEQYF.

The chain employs TRBV20-1 and TRBJ2-3; tentatively, D is TRBD1 or TRBD2 (5 bases each). This CDR3 has 13 amino acids. Germline CDR1 reads DFQATT; CDR2 reads SNEGSKA (reference sequence). V shed 4 bases and J shed 2 bases, with 10 bases lying between them. CDR3 DNA sequence: TGCAGTGCTACCGGGACCCCCACAGATACGCAGTATTTT. Translation: CSATGTPTDTQYF.

This rearrangement joins TRBV5-1 to TRBJ2-7, with D possibly TRBD2 on 6 matching bases. The germline CDR1 and CDR2 sequences are SGHRS and YFSETQ. The CDR3 extends over 14 amino acids. Trimming pared 0 bases from V and 3 bases from J, leaving 10 bases between. The CDR3: CASSLESGGYEQYF. CDR3 nucleotides: TGCGCCAGCAGCTTGGAATCCGGGGGCTACGAGCAGTACTTC.

The chain uses TRBV11-2 and TRBJ2-7; TRBD1 aligns across 7 bases. This CDR3 has 15 amino acids. J was trimmed by 6 bases and V by 6 bases; bases with no gene match: 14. The germline V gene encodes CDR1 SGHAT and CDR2 FQNNGV. The CDR3 coding sequence is TGTGCCAGCAGTATCCGGACAGGTAGTCTTCGCGAGCAGTACTTC. It translates to CASSIRTGSLREQYF.

This clonotype was detected only a few times. CDR3 residues: CASSGRGSSYNEQFF. The DNA for the CDR3 is TGTGCCAGCAGTGGACGGGGGAGCTCCTACAATGAGCAGTTCTTC. The chain carries TRBV6-1 and TRBJ2-1, with D maybe TRBD2 (6 bases). The CDR3 has 15 amino acids. Trimming removed 4 bases at V and 0 bases at J, with 10 bases between. The germline V gene encodes CDR1 MNHNS and CDR2 SASEGT.

The sample holds a few counts of this clonotype. The V call is TRBV28, the J call TRBJ1-1, with a weak D call TRBD1 (5 bases). Trimming took off 6 bases at V and 1 base at J, with 9 bases between the two ends. The CDR3 is 13 residues long. Germline V gene lookup returns CDR1 MDHEN and CDR2 SYDVKM. CDR3 protein: CASRPDRNTEAFF. CDR3 bases: TGTGCCAGCAGACCCGACAGGAACACTGAAGCTTTCTTT.

This clonotype turned up a few times. The chain links TRBV4-1 to TRBJ2-3; tentative D call: TRBD2 (6 bases). CDR1 and CDR2 from the germline V gene are MGHRA and YSYEKL. CDR3 length: 17 amino acids. Trimming cost V 1 base and J 0 bases, with 14 bases left between them. CDR3 sequence reads: CASSQVAGTPSTDTQYF. CDR3 bases: TGCGCCAGCAGCCAAGTTGCAGGGACTCCTAGCACAGATACGCAGTATTTT.

The chain has TRBV6-1 and TRBJ2-7; D remains ambiguous. V dropped 1 base and J dropped 6 bases, with 10 bases sitting between them. CDR3 length: 13 amino acids. The germline V gene encodes CDR1 MNHNS and CDR2 SASEGT. The CDR3 nucleotides are TGTGCCAGCAGTGAAGGCCCCAAAATCGAGCAGTACTTC. Translating it yields CASSEGPKIEQYF.

CDR3 DNA: TGTGCCAGCAGCCCTACAGCCAATCAGCCCCAGCATTTT. It translates to CASSPTANQPQHF. The chain employs TRBV11-2 and TRBJ1-5; D remains ambiguous. Trimming took 5 bases from V and 3 from J, leaving 8 bases between them. Germline CDR1 SGHAT, CDR2 FQNNGV. The CDR3 totals 13 residues. The whole variable domain, remainder taken from reference TRBV11-2 and TRBJ1-5, is EAGVAQSPRYKIIEKRQSVAFWCNPISGHATLYWYQQILGQGPKLLIQFQNNGVVDDSQLPKDRFSAERLKGVDSTLKIQPAKLEDSAVYLCASSPTANQPQHFGDGTRLSIL.

The J gene is TRBJ1-1, the V gene TRBV7-9; TRBD1 might be the D (5 bases). CDR1 is SEHNR, CDR2 FQNEAQ, per germline (reference sequence). The CDR3 runs to 16 residues. With 5 bases removed from V and 2 bases from J, the gap between germline ends came to 18 bases. The CDR3 DNA is TGTGCCAGCAGCAGGGCCCTGGGACGGACTAACACTGAAGCTTTCTTT. It specifies CASSRALGRTNTEAFF.

J is TRBJ2-1 and V is TRBV7-2; 13 nucleotides line up with TRBD2. Germline values: CDR1 SGHTA, CDR2 FQGNSA. The CDR3 loop spans 14 amino acids. After removal of 3 bases from V and 9 bases from J, the junction contained 2 bases not matched to a gene. The CDR3 nucleotides are TGTGCCAGCAGCTTGGGACTAGCGGGACTTGAGCAGTTCTTC. It yields the protein CASSLGLAGLEQFF.

The rearrangement joins TRBV19 to TRBJ1-5, with 9 bases aligning to TRBD1. The CDR3 length is 15 residues. Germline lookup yields CDR1 LNHDA and CDR2 SQIVND (reference sequence). V gave up 6 bases and J gave up 9 bases; unmatched junction bases: 12. The CDR3 DNA follows: TGTGCCAGTAGGAAGGACAGGGGACAATCCCGGCCCCAGCATTTT. Protein sequence: CASRKDRGQSRPQHF.